These T cell receptor beta chains were read from a single sample in a study of cytomegalovirus exposure and HLA in healthy donors. Method: immunoSEQ multiplex PCR; TCRdb's copy keeps in-frame clones and lacks some. The sample includes tens of thousands of clones, around 64% seen only once; the top ten take approximately 2.2%. Sequencing was carried out using PBMCs. The receptors were sampled from a human donor in good health. The CDR3 runs from the conserved cysteine through the conserved F or W. D genes are given only for firm matches. Expanded clones get a size class; other rows say once, few or many, or leave the size out.

cdr3_length j_call v_call clone_size d_call cdr3_aa cdr3_nt
11 TRBJ2-2 TRBV7-3 - - CASSLGLELFF TGTGCCAGCAGCTTAGGACTCGAGCTGTTTTTT
13 TRBJ2-3 TRBV30 - - CANRAGGQDTQYF TGTGCCAACAGGGCAGGAGGACAAGATACGCAGTATTTT
15 TRBJ1-2 TRBV5-8 - - CASSLQGFSSYGYTF TGTGCCAGCAGCTTGCAGGGTTTCTCTTCCTATGGCTACACCTTC
14 TRBJ2-2 TRBV7-2 - TRBD2 CASSLALAGGELFF TGTGCCAGCAGCTTAGCCCTAGCGGGGGGGGAGCTGTTTTTT
12 TRBJ2-7 TRBV7-9 few - CASSRETYEQYF TGTGCCAGCAGCCGTGAGACCTACGAGCAGTACTTC
17 TRBJ1-3 TRBV18 - TRBD1 CASSRIPGQGSGNTIYF TGTGCCAGCTCCCGCATCCCGGGACAGGGCTCTGGAAACACCATATATTTT
19 TRBJ2-1 TRBV18 - TRBD2 CASSPRDLLAGASYNEQFF TGTGCCAGCTCACCAAGGGACCTTTTAGCGGGGGCCTCCTACAATGAGCAGTTCTTC
14 TRBJ2-1 TRBV5-1 - TRBD2 CASSLSGGYNEQFF TGCGCCAGCAGCTTATCGGGGGGTTACAATGAGCAGTTCTTC
13 TRBJ2-5 TRBV5-1 few - CASSFPGGETQYF TGCGCCAGCAGCTTCCCAGGTGGCGAGACCCAGTACTTC
13 TRBJ1-1 TRBV9 few - CASSGAPGTEAFF TGTGCCAGCAGCGGGGCCCCAGGCACTGAAGCTTTCTTT
18 TRBJ2-1 TRBV14 - - CASSQALVGANPYNEQFF TGTGCCAGCAGCCAAGCCCTGGTAGGGGCCAACCCCTACAATGAGCAGTTCTTC
13 TRBJ2-3 TRBV9 - - CASSVGGTDTQYF TGTGCCAGCAGCGTAGGAGGCACAGATACGCAGTATTTT
17 TRBJ1-1 TRBV5-6 - TRBD1 CASSFETGGFSNTEAFF TGTGCCAGCAGCTTTGAGACAGGGGGCTTCTCGAACACTGAAGCTTTCTTT
16 TRBJ1-1 TRBV4-1 - TRBD1 CASSQDRGLSNTEAFF TGCGCCAGCAGCCAAGACAGGGGGCTTTCGAACACTGAAGCTTTCTTT
15 TRBJ1-5 TRBV4-1 - TRBD1 CASSSYDRGNQPQHF TGCGCCAGCAGCTCCTATGACAGGGGCAATCAGCCCCAGCATTTT
15 TRBJ1-1 TRBV5-6 - - CASSDPGRGNTEAFF TGTGCCAGCAGCGACCCCGGCAGGGGTAACACTGAAGCTTTCTTT
13 TRBJ2-2 TRBV11-3 - TRBD1 CASSQQGRGELFF TGTGCCAGCAGTCAACAGGGGCGGGGGGAGCTGTTTTTT
12 TRBJ1-1 TRBV7-9 - - CASSLVGVEAFF TGTGCCAGCAGCTTAGTTGGAGTTGAAGCTTTCTTT
15 TRBJ2-1 TRBV5-6 few TRBD2 CASSSSGGNYNEQFF TGTGCCAGCAGCTCTAGCGGGGGAAATTACAATGAGCAGTTCTTC
15 TRBJ2-5 TRBV5-1 once - CASSRGTGETETQYF TGCGCCAGCAGCCGCGGGACTGGAGAAACCGAGACCCAGTACTTC
14 TRBJ1-3 TRBV23-1 few - CASNPTVSGNTIYF TGCGCCAGCAATCCGACAGTCTCTGGAAACACCATATATTTT
13 TRBJ1-2 TRBV19 - - CASSRGANYGYTF TGTGCCAGTAGTAGGGGCGCGAACTATGGCTACACCTTC
14 TRBJ1-1 TRBV5-1 - - CASSANQGNTEAFF TGCGCCAGCAGCGCAAACCAGGGGAACACTGAAGCTTTCTTT
14 TRBJ2-7 TRBV19 once - CASSSPRDTYEQYF TGTGCCAGTAGCTCCCCCAGGGATACCTACGAGCAGTACTTC
13 TRBJ2-7 TRBV30 - - CAWRKGGPYEQYF TGTGCCTGGAGGAAGGGGGGGCCCTACGAGCAGTACTTC
15 TRBJ2-6 TRBV7-9 few - CASSLGSSGANVLTF TGTGCCAGCAGCTTAGGGAGCTCTGGGGCCAACGTCCTGACTTTC
16 TRBJ1-1 TRBV10-3 - TRBD1 CAISAKKTGTGGEAFF TGTGCCATCAGTGCAAAGAAAACCGGGACAGGGGGTGAAGCTTTCTTT
14 TRBJ2-5 TRBV7-2 - TRBD2 CASSLVGGRETQYF TGTGCCAGCAGCTTAGTTGGCGGGAGGGAGACCCAGTACTTC
16 TRBJ1-2 TRBV2 - - CASSHERGKTNYGYTF TGTGCCAGCAGTCACGAAAGGGGGAAGACTAACTATGGCTACACCTTC
15 TRBJ1-5 TRBV7-9 - - CASSTSSFGNQPQHF TGTGCCAGCAGCACTTCATCTTTTGGCAATCAGCCCCAGCATTTT
16 TRBJ1-5 TRBV7-2 - TRBD1 CASSLDGTGAGRPQHF TGTGCCAGCAGCTTAGACGGGACAGGGGCTGGTCGGCCCCAGCATTTT
15 TRBJ1-1 TRBV25-1 - TRBD1 CASSDRTGGYTEAFF TGTGCCAGCAGTGATCGGACAGGGGGATACACTGAAGCTTTCTTT
15 TRBJ2-5 TRBV11-3 - TRBD2 CASSLSSGVQETQYF TGTGCCAGCAGCTTGTCTAGCGGAGTGCAAGAGACCCAGTACTTC
15 TRBJ1-2 TRBV5-1 few TRBD1 CASSLGGQANYGYTF TGCGCCAGCAGCTTGGGGGGACAGGCTAACTATGGCTACACCTTC
15 TRBJ1-5 TRBV19 - - CASSIGGGKDQPQHF TGTGCCAGTAGTATAGGCGGGGGAAAGGATCAGCCCCAGCATTTT
16 TRBJ1-1 TRBV12-5 - TRBD1 CASGLAQGGANTEAFF TGTGCTAGTGGTTTGGCGCAAGGGGGCGCGAACACTGAAGCTTTCTTT
13 TRBJ2-5 TRBV7-3 - - CASSFQGEETQYF TGTGCCAGCAGCTTCCAGGGCGAAGAGACCCAGTACTTC
14 TRBJ2-1 TRBV6-5 - TRBD2 CASTPGGSANEQFF TGTGCCAGCACCCCGGGGGGATCGGCCAATGAGCAGTTCTTC
15 TRBJ2-3 TRBV5-4 - - CASSDPSVSTDTQYF TGTGCCAGCAGCGACCCTAGCGTTAGCACAGATACGCAGTATTTT
14 TRBJ1-5 TRBV6-5 - - CASSQTAGYRPQHF TGTGCCAGCAGTCAGACAGCGGGTTATCGGCCCCAGCATTTT
15 TRBJ2-5 TRBV2 - - CASSELRTRLSGQYF TGTGCCAGCAGTGAACTTAGGACCCGCTTAAGCGGCCAGTACTTC
14 TRBJ2-3 TRBV7-3 - - CASSLGGGGNTQYF TGTGCCAGCAGCTTAGGAGGGGGCGGGAATACGCAGTATTTT
17 TRBJ2-3 TRBV21-1 once - CASSHIRQVSSTDTQYF TGTGCCAGCAGCCACATACGACAGGTATCTAGCACAGATACGCAGTATTTT
13 TRBJ1-2 TRBV6-5 - TRBD1 CASSYDGQAGYTF TGTGCCAGCAGTTACGATGGACAGGCGGGCTACACCTTC
18 TRBJ2-3 TRBV7-9 - TRBD2 CASSLGGGLAGRTDTQYF TGTGCCAGCAGCTTGGGGGGGGGACTAGCGGGGCGCACAGATACGCAGTATTTT
15 TRBJ2-2 TRBV25-1 - - CASSDGGANTGELFF TGTGCCAGCAGTGATGGCGGGGCGAACACCGGGGAGCTGTTTTTT
13 TRBJ1-2 TRBV4-1 - - CASSQGGLYGYTF TGCGCCAGCAGCCAAGGAGGACTCTATGGCTACACCTTC
16 TRBJ2-7 TRBV19 - TRBD1 CASSARQGAKTYEQYF TGTGCCAGTAGTGCCCGACAGGGGGCTAAAACCTACGAGCAGTACTTC